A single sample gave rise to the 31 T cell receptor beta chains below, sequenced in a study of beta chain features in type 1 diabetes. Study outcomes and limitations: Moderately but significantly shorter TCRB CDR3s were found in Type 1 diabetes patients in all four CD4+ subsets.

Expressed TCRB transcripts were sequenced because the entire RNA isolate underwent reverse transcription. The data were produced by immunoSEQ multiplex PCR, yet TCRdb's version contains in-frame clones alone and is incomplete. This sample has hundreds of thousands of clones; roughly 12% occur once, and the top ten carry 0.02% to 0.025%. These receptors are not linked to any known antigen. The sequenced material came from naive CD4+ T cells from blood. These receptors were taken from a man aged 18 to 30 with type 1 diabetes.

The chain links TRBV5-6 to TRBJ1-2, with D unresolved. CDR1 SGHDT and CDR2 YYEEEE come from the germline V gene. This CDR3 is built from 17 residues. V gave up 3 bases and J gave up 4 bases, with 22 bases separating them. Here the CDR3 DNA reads TGTGCCAGCAGCTCCCCACCGGGTATGGCCGATAGCTATGGCTACACCTTC. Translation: CASSSPPGMADSYGYTF.

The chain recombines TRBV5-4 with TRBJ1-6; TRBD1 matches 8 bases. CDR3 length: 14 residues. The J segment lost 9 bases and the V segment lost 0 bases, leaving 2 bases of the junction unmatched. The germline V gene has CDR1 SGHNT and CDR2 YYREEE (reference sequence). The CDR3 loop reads CASSLAGTGSPLHF. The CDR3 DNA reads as TGTGCCAGCAGCTTGGCGGGGACAGGTTCACCCCTCCACTTT.

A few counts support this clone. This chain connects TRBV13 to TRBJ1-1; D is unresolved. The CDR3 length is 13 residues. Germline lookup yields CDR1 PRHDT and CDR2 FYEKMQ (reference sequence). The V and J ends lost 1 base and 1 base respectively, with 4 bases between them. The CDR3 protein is CASSLETNTEAFF. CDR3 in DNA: TGTGCCAGCAGCTTAGAAACGAACACTGAAGCTTTCTTT.

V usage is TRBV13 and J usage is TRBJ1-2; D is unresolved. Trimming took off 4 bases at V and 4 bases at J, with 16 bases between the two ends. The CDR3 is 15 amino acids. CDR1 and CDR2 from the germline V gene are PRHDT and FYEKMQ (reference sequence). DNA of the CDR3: TGTGCCAGCAGCTCGTATCAGACCCGGGCCTATGGCTACACCTTC. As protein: CASSSYQTRAYGYTF.

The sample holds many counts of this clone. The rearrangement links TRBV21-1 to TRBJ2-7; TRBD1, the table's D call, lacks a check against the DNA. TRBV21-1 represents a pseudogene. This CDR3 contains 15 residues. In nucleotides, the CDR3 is TGTGCCAGCAGCAAAGAGGGGACAGGGGAGTCCACGCAGTACTTC. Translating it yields CASSKEGTGESTQYF.

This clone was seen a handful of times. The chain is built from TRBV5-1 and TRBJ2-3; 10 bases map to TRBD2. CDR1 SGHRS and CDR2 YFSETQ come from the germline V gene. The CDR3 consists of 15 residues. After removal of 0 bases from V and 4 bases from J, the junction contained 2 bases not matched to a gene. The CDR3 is CASSLGTSGSDTQYF. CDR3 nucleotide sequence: TGCGCCAGCAGCTTGGGGACTAGCGGTTCAGATACGCAGTATTTT.

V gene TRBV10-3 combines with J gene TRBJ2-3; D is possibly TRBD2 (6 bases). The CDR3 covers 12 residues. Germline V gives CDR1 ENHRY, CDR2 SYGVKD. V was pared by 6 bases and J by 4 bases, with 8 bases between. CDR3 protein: CAIRGGADTQYF. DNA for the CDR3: TGTGCCATCAGGGGGGGTGCAGATACGCAGTATTTT.

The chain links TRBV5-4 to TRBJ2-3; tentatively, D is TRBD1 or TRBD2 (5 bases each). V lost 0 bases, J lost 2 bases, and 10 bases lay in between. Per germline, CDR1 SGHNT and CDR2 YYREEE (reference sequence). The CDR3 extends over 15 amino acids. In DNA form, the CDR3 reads TGTGCCAGCAGCTTGGCAGGGACCCACACAGATACGCAGTATTTT. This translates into CASSLAGTHTDTQYF.

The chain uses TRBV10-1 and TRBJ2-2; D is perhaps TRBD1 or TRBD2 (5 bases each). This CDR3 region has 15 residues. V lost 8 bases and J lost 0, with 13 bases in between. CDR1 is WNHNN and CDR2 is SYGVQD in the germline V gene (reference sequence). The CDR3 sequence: CASRRDRSNTGELFF. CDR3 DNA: TGCGCCAGCCGCCGGGACCGATCGAACACCGGGGAGCTGTTTTTT.

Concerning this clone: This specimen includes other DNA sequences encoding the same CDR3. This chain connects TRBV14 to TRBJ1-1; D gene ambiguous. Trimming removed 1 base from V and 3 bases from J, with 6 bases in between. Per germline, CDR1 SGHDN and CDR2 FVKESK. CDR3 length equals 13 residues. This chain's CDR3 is CASSQVGDTEAFF. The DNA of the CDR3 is TGTGCCAGCAGCCAAGTTGGGGACACTGAAGCTTTCTTT.

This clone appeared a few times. The CDR3 here is CSVVVGLGSYEQYF. The CDR3 DNA follows: TGCAGCGTTGTCGTGGGCCTGGGTTCCTACGAGCAGTACTTC. V usage is TRBV29-1 and J usage is TRBJ2-5; D is ambiguous. The closer fit of TRBJ2-7 to the DNA end suggests the J call may be wrong. Germline CDR1 is SQVTM and CDR2 is ANQGSEA. This CDR3 contains 14 residues.

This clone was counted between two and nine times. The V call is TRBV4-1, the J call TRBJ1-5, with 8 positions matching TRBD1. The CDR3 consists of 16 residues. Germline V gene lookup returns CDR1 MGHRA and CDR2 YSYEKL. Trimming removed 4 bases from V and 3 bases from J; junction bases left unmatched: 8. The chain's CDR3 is CASSPGQGPINQPQHF. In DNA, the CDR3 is TGCGCCAGCAGCCCAGGACAGGGCCCTATCAATCAGCCCCAGCATTTT.

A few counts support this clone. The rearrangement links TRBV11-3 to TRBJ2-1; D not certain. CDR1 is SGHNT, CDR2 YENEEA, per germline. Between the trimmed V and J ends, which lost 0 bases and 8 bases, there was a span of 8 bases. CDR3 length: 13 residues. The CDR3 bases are TGTGCCAGCAGCTTAGATGAGGCTCATGAGCAGTTCTTC. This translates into CASSLDEAHEQFF.

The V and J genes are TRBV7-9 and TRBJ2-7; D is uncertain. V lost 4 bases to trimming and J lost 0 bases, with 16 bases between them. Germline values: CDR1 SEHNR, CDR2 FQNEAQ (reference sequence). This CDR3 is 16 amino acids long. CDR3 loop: CASSSEGQADSYEQYF. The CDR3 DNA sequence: TGTGCCAGCAGCTCCGAAGGGCAGGCGGACTCCTACGAGCAGTACTTC.

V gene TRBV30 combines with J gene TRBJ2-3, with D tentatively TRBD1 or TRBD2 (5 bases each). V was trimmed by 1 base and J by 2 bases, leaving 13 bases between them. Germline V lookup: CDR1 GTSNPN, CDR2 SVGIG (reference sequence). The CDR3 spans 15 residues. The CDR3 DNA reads TGTGCCTGGAGTGCAATGGGACGCCACACAGATACGCAGTATTTT. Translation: CAWSAMGRHTDTQYF.

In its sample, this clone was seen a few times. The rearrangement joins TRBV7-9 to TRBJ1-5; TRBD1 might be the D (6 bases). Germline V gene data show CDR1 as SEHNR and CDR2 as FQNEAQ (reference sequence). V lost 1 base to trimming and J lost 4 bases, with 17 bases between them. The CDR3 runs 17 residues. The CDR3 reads CASSLGAGGPTNQPQHF. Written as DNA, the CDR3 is TGTGCCAGCAGCTTAGGGGCGGGGGGCCCAACGAATCAGCCCCAGCATTTT.

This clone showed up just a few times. The CDR3 sequence is CASRLSGANVLTF. In DNA, the CDR3 is TGTGCCAGCCGACTCTCTGGGGCCAACGTCCTGACTTTC. The gene calls are TRBV28 and TRBJ2-6; D is unresolved. The CDR3 is 13 amino acids. Germline values: CDR1 MDHEN, CDR2 SYDVKM. Trimming took 8 bases from V and 0 from J, leaving 5 bases between them.

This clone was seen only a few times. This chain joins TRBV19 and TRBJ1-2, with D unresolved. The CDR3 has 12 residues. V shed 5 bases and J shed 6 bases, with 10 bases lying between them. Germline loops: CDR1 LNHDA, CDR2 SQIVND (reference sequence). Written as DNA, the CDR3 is TGTGCCAGTAGTCCCCTCGGGGATGGCTACACCTTC. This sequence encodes CASSPLGDGYTF.

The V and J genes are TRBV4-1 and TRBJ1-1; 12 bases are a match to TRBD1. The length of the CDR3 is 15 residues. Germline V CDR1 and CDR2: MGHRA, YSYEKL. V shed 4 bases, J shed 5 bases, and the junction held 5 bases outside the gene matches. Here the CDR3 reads CASSPGQGARTEAFF. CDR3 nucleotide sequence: TGCGCCAGCAGCCCGGGACAGGGGGCGAGAACTGAAGCTTTCTTT.

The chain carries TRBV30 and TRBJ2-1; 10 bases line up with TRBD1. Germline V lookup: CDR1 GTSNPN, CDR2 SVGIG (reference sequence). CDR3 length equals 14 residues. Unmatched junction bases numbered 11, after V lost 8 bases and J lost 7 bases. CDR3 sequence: CAAYDRGRGNEQFF. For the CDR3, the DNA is TGTGCCGCCTACGACAGGGGGCGCGGGAATGAGCAGTTCTTC. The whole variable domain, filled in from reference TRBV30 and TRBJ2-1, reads SQTIHQWPATLVQPVGSPLSLECTVEGTSNPNLYWYRQAAGRGLQLLFYSVGIGQISSEVPQNLSASRPQDRQFILSSKKLLLSDSGFYLCAAYDRGRGNEQFFGPGTRLTVL.

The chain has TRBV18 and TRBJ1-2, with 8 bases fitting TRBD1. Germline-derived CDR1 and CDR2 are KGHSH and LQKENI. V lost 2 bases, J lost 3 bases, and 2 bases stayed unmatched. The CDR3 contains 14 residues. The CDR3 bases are TGTGCCAGCTCACCATTGGACAGGGACTATGGCTACACCTTC. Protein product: CASSPLDRDYGYTF.

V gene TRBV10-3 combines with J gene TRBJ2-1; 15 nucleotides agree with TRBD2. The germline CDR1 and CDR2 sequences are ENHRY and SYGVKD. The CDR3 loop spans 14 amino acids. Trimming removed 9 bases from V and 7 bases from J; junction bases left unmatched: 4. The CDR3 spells CAIRTSGGENEQFF. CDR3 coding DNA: TGTGCCATTCGGACTAGCGGGGGGGAGAATGAGCAGTTCTTC.

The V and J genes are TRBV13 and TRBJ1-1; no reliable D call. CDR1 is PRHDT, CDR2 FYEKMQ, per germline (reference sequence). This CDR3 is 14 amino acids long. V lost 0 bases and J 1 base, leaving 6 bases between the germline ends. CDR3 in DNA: TGTGCCAGCAGCTTAGGGTGGCGGAACACTGAAGCTTTCTTT. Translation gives CASSLGWRNTEAFF.

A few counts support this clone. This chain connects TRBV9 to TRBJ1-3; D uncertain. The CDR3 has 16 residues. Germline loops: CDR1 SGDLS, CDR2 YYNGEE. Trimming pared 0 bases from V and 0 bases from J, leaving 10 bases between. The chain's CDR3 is CASSVDGESSGNTIYF. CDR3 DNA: TGTGCCAGCAGCGTAGACGGGGAGTCCTCTGGAAACACCATATATTTT.

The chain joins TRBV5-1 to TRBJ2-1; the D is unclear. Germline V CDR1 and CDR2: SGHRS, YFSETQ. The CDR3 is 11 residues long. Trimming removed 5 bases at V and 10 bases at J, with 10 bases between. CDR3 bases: TGCGCCAGCAGGCGTCAAAAGGAGCAGTTCTTC. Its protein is CASRRQKEQFF.

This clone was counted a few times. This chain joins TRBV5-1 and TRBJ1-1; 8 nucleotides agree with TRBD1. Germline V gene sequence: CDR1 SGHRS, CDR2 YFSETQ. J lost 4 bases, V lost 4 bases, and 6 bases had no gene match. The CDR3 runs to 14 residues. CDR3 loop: CASSDRTGITEAFF. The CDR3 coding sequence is TGCGCCAGCAGCGATCGGACAGGGATCACTGAAGCTTTCTTT.

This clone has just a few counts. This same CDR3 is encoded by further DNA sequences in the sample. The CDR3 here is CASSLSSGANVLTF. In DNA, the CDR3 is TGTGCCAGCAGCTTGAGCTCTGGGGCCAACGTCCTGACTTTC. This rearrangement joins TRBV7-9 to TRBJ2-6, with unresolved D. V was clipped by 3 bases and J by 0 bases, with 3 bases between them. CDR1 and CDR2 from the germline V gene are SEHNR and FQNEAQ (reference sequence). The CDR3 totals 14 residues. Full variable domain (remainder filled in from reference TRBV7-9 and TRBJ2-6): DTGVSQNPRHKITKRGQNVTFRCDPISEHNRLYWYRQTLGQGPEFLTYFQNEAQLEKSRLLSDRFSAERPKGSFSTLEIQRTEQGDSAMYLCASSLSSGANVLTFGAGSRLTVL.

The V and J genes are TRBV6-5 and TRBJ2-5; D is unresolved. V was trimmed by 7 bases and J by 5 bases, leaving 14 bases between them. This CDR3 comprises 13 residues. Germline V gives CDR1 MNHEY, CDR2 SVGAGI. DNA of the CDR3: TGTGCCAGCAACCCTGTGGTGGGTGAGACCCAGTACTTC. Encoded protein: CASNPVVGETQYF.

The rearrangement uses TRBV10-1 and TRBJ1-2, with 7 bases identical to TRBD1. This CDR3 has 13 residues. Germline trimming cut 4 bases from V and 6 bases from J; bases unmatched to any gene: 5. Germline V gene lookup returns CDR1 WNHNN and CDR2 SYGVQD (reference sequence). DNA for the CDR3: TGCGCCAGCAGTGCCACAGGGGAGAATGGCTACACCTTC. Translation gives CASSATGENGYTF.

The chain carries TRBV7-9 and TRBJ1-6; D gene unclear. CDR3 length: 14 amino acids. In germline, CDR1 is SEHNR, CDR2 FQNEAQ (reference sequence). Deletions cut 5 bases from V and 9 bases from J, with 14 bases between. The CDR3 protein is CASSQENGISPLHF. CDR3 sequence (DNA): TGTGCCAGCAGCCAAGAAAATGGGATTTCACCCCTCCACTTT.

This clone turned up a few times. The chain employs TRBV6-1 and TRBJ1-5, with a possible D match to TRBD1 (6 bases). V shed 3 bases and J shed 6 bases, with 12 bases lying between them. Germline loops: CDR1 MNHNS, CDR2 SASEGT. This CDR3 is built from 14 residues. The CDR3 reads CASSEAQGGQPQHF. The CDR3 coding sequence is TGTGCCAGCAGTGAGGCACAGGGCGGTCAGCCCCAGCATTTT.